This T cell receptor (beta chain) was identified in a study of blood T cells in healthy people across ages. Together with a sample-barcoded 5' primer, a J-beta primer mix was included in a second PCR lasting about 7 to 12 cycles. TCRdb reanalysed the 5' RACE reads using MiXCR and keeps one entry per CDR3 protein. Altogether 800,000 to 950,000 distinct CDR3 sequences are present, under 35% being singletons, with the ten largest covering roughly 10%. This clonotype occurred a few times. This CDR3 spans 16 amino acids. The germline V and J ends were trimmed by 3 bases and 2 bases, with 15 bases remaining between them. The same data also contributed to another study, on T cells of mothers and their children.

V usage is TRBV12-3 or TRBV12-4 and J usage is TRBJ2-3; possible D gene TRBD1, 6 bases. This TCR came from a middle-aged woman in good health. What was sequenced was blood. CDR3 sequence reads: CASSFPGAANTDTQYF. In DNA, the CDR3 is TGTGCCAGCAGTTTCCCAGGGGCAGCGAACACAGATACGCAGTATTTT.